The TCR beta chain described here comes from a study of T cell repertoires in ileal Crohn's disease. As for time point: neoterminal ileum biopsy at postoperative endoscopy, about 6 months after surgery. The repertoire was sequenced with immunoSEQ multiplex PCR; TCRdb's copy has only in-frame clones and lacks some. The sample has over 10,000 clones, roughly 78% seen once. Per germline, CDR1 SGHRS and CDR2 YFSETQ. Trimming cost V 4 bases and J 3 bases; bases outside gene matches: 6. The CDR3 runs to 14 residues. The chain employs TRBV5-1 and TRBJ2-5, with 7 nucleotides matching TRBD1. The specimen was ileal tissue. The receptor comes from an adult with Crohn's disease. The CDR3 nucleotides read TGCGCCAGCAGCCTGGACAGGAGTAAAGAGACCCAGTACTTC. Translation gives CASSLDRSKETQYF. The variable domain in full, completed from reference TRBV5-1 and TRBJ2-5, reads KAGVTQTPRYLIKTRGQQVTLSCSPISGHRSVSWYQQTPGQGLQFLFEYFSETQRNKGNFPGRFSGRQFSNSRSEMNVSTLELGDSALYLCASSLDRSKETQYFGPGTRLLVL.